The 30 T cell receptor beta chains reported below all come from one sample, sequenced in a study of CD8 T cells in Susac syndrome. cDNA came from around 0.5 to 1 ug RNA primed by random hexamers. From the immunoSEQ multiplex PCR reads, TCRdb called clonotypes with MiXCR, one entry per CDR3 protein. The table has approximately 120,000 distinct CDR3 sequences, 85% to 95% seen once. The sample comprised CD8+ T cells from PBMCs. Source of these receptors: a human donor in good health.

This sequence joins TRBV6-2 or TRBV6-3 and TRBJ2-2; D is unresolved. Trimming left V 6 bases short and J 4 bases short, with 9 bases between. The CDR3 sequence is 13 residues long. Germline values: CDR1 MNHEY, CDR2 SVGEGT. The CDR3 protein is CASSHPGTGELFF. The CDR3 nucleotides read TGTGCCAGCAGCCACCCGGGCACCGGGGAGCTGTTTTTT.

The V and J genes are TRBV7-2 and TRBJ2-7, with no clear D. The germline V gene has CDR1 SGHTA and CDR2 FQGNSA. Trimming cost V 2 bases and J 6 bases, with 14 bases left between them. There are 14 residues in the CDR3. The DNA for the CDR3 is TGTGCCAGCAGCTTATCAGACATTCAAGGCGAGCAGTACTTC. It codes for CASSLSDIQGEQYF.

The rearrangement links TRBV20-1 to TRBJ1-2; TRBD1 agrees at 10 bases. This CDR3 has 14 residues. Germline assignment: CDR1 DFQATT and CDR2 SNEGSKA (reference sequence). J was trimmed by 7 bases and V by 6 bases; bases with no gene match: 11. The CDR3 reads CSARRQGASAGYTF. The CDR3 DNA sequence: TGCAGTGCGAGACGACAGGGGGCGAGTGCTGGCTACACCTTC.

This chain connects TRBV5-6 to TRBJ2-7; D is uncertain. V lost 2 bases and J lost 0, with 21 bases in between. The CDR3 has 18 amino acids. Germline CDR1 SGHDT, CDR2 YYEEEE. For the CDR3, the DNA is TGTGCCAGCAGCTTTTATGGCCGGCGGCAGCGACACTCCTACGAGCAGTACTTC. This sequence encodes CASSFYGRRQRHSYEQYF.

The chain recombines TRBV2 with TRBJ1-2, with TRBD1 matching 8 bases. Germline CDR1 and CDR2: SNHLY and FYNNEI. V trimming: 3 bases; J trimming: 3 bases; junction bases outside the gene matches: 6. The CDR3 runs to 15 residues. The CDR3 region is CASSEGTGDYYGYTF. For the CDR3, the DNA is TGTGCCAGCAGTGAGGGGACAGGCGACTACTATGGCTACACCTTC.

The chain recombines TRBV12-3 or TRBV12-4 with TRBJ1-1; a weak D match, TRBD1 (5 bases). This CDR3 contains 12 residues. V gave up 5 bases and J gave up 10 bases, with 14 bases separating them. The CDR3 DNA reads as TGTGCCAGCAGTCAGGTACCCGGGGGAGCTTTCTTT. It is translated as CASSQVPGGAFF.

V is TRBV4-3 and J is TRBJ2-2, with 9 bases identical to TRBD1. Per germline, CDR1 LGHNA and CDR2 YSLEER. The trim removed 0 bases at V and 5 bases at J, leaving 7 bases unmatched. The CDR3 runs 17 residues. The CDR3 DNA is TGCGCCAGCAGCCAAGAGCCCGGGACAGGGCGAACCGGGGAGCTGTTTTTT. It is translated as CASSQEPGTGRTGELFF.

The chain links TRBV7-2 to TRBJ2-7, with D hard to call. CDR3 length: 13 residues. Per the germline V gene, CDR1 is SGHTA and CDR2 is FQGNSA. V lost 6 bases and J 2 bases, leaving 11 bases between the germline ends. CDR3 DNA: TGTGCCAGCAGTGCGCCGGCGACCTACGAGCAGTACTTC. Translating it yields CASSAPATYEQYF.

The chain joins TRBV5-1 to TRBJ2-7; 8 bases are shared with TRBD1. V lost 0 bases and J lost 6; bases outside the gene matches: 8. Per the germline V gene, CDR1 is SGHRS and CDR2 is YFSETQ. The CDR3 runs 15 residues. The CDR3, as DNA: TGCGCCAGCAGCTTGGATTACCCCGGACAGGGCGAGCAGTACTTC. Translated: CASSLDYPGQGEQYF.

The chain links TRBV20-1 to TRBJ2-5; the match to TRBD1 covers 8 bases. CDR3 length: 13 amino acids. Germline lookup yields CDR1 DFQATT and CDR2 SNEGSKA (reference sequence). V was clipped by 7 bases and J by 5 bases; unmatched bases: 9. The CDR3 region has the DNA TGCAGTGTCCCGGGACAGGCACTGGAGACCCAGTACTTC. Translated, it gives CSVPGQALETQYF.

The chain recombines TRBV5-6 with TRBJ2-2; D perhaps matches TRBD2 (5 bases). V was pared by 4 bases and J by 0 bases, with 10 bases between. CDR1 is SGHDT, CDR2 YYEEEE, per germline. This CDR3 has 15 residues. CDR3 amino acids: CASSIGLTNTGELFF. CDR3 nucleotides: TGTGCCAGCAGCATCGGACTGACGAACACCGGGGAGCTGTTTTTT. Combining the CDR3 with reference TRBV5-6 and TRBJ2-2 gives the whole variable domain DAGVTQSPTHLIKTRGQQVTLRCSPKSGHDTVSWYQQALGQGPQFIFQYYEEEERQRGNFPDRFSGHQFPNYSSELNVNALLLGDSALYLCASSIGLTNTGELFFGEGSRLTVL.

This chain uses TRBV6-5 with TRBJ2-3, with TRBD2 matching 13 bases. Losses at the gene ends were 0 bases for V and 5 bases for J; bases not matched to a gene: 2. Germline V lookup: CDR1 MNHEY, CDR2 SVGAGI. The CDR3 extends over 16 amino acids. The DNA for the CDR3 is TGTGCCAGCAGTTACTCGGGACTAGCGGGAAGAGATACGCAGTATTTT. Translation: CASSYSGLAGRDTQYF.

This clonotype was observed a single time. The CDR3 bases are TGTGCCAGCAGCTTAGGGGATGAAGCTTTCTTT. It codes for CASSLGDEAFF. The chain couples TRBV7-9 to TRBJ1-1, with no clear D. Germline V gives CDR1 SEHNR, CDR2 FQNEAQ (reference sequence). Deletions cut 1 base from V and 7 bases from J, with 4 bases between. This CDR3 region has 11 residues.

The rearrangement links TRBV19 to TRBJ1-1; TRBD1 aligns across 7 bases. The CDR3 is 15 residues long. Trimming removed 5 bases from V and 0 bases from J; junction bases left unmatched: 6. Germline-derived CDR1 and CDR2 are LNHDA and SQIVND (reference sequence). CDR3 coding DNA: TGTGCCAGTAGTCAGGGACAGCCGATGAACACTGAAGCTTTCTTT. Translating it yields CASSQGQPMNTEAFF.

The chain carries TRBV6-2 or TRBV6-3 and TRBJ2-1; 8 bases agree with TRBD2. Losses at the gene ends were 9 bases for V and 0 bases for J; bases not matched to a gene: 10. Germline V lookup: CDR1 MNHEY, CDR2 SVGEGT. The CDR3 covers 16 residues. The DNA for the CDR3 is TGTGCCAGTTCGCGGCGGGGGGCCAACTCCTACAATGAGCAGTTCTTC. Its protein product is CASSRRGANSYNEQFF.

This rearrangement joins TRBV13 to TRBJ2-7; 8 bases map to TRBD2. CDR1 is PRHDT, CDR2 FYEKMQ, per germline (reference sequence). The J segment lost 2 bases and the V segment lost 3 bases, leaving 6 bases of the junction unmatched. The CDR3 consists of 15 residues. CDR3 region: CASSFLSGDAYEQYF. The CDR3 DNA follows: TGTGCCAGCAGCTTTCTTAGCGGGGACGCCTACGAGCAGTACTTC. Together with reference TRBV13 and TRBJ2-7, the CDR3 gives the full variable domain: AAGVIQSPRHLIKEKRETATLKCYPIPRHDTVYWYQQGPGQDPQFLISFYEKMQSDKGSIPDRFSAQQFSDYHSELNMSSLELGDSALYFCASSFLSGDAYEQYFGPGTRLTVT.

V usage is TRBV28 and J usage is TRBJ2-1; 10 nucleotides agree with TRBD2. This CDR3 contains 15 residues. Germline assignment: CDR1 MDHEN and CDR2 SYDVKM. The junction had 5 bases not matched to a gene; V was cut back by 6 bases and J by 3 bases. Written as DNA, the CDR3 is TGTGCCAGCAGGGTTCTAGCGGGGGACTACAATGAGCAGTTCTTC. Its protein is CASRVLAGDYNEQFF.

This sequence joins TRBV4-1 and TRBJ2-7; TRBD1 aligns across 10 bases. The ends lost 3 bases at V and 3 bases at J; junction bases unmatched: 2. The V gene's germline CDR1 is MGHRA and CDR2 YSYEKL. CDR3 length: 14 amino acids. As DNA, the CDR3 is TGCGCCAGCAGCCAGAGGACAGGGGGCTACGAGCAGTACTTC. It translates to CASSQRTGGYEQYF.

The chain links TRBV6-5 to TRBJ2-1, with D perhaps assigned TRBD1 or TRBD2 (6 bases each). The CDR3 spans 15 residues. V lost 2 bases to trimming and J lost 3 bases, with 11 bases between them. Germline loops: CDR1 MNHEY, CDR2 SVGAGI. This CDR3 is CASSYLRGGYNEQFF. DNA of the CDR3: TGTGCCAGCAGTTACCTCAGGGGAGGCTACAATGAGCAGTTCTTC.

The rearrangement joins TRBV5-1 to TRBJ2-1, with unresolved D. Trimming removed 2 bases from V and 0 bases from J, with 6 bases in between. This CDR3 comprises 14 residues. Germline values: CDR1 SGHRS, CDR2 YFSETQ. This CDR3 reads CASSFQASYNEQFF. For the CDR3, the DNA is TGCGCCAGCAGCTTCCAGGCCTCCTACAATGAGCAGTTCTTC.

This chain links TRBV7-2 with TRBJ1-1; the D gene is possibly TRBD1 (5 bases). Trimming shortened V by 9 bases and J by 5 bases, and 10 bases separated the two germline ends. Germline V lookup: CDR1 SGHTA, CDR2 FQGNSA. The length of the CDR3 is 11 residues. Here the CDR3 reads CASHQGTEAFF. CDR3 coding DNA: TGTGCCAGTCACCAGGGAACTGAAGCTTTCTTT.

The chain recombines TRBV30 with TRBJ1-1; D is unclear. This CDR3 has 10 amino acids. V gave up 2 bases and J gave up 5 bases, with 3 bases separating them. Per germline, CDR1 GTSNPN and CDR2 SVGIG (reference sequence). The CDR3 DNA reads TGTGCCTGGAGTCGGACTGAAGCTTTCTTT. This encodes CAWSRTEAFF.

This chain uses TRBV25-1 with TRBJ1-2, with D possibly matching TRBD1 (5 bases). CDR1 MGHDK and CDR2 SYGVNS come from the germline V gene. This CDR3 spans 10 amino acids. Trimming took off 11 bases at V and 7 bases at J, with 11 bases between the two ends. CDR3 nucleotide sequence: TGTGCCGTCTGGGGGGGTGGCTACACCTTC. This codes for CAVWGGGYTF.

This chain joins TRBV5-4 and TRBJ2-5; the match to TRBD1 covers 9 bases. V dropped 3 bases and J dropped 4; count of bases not matched to a gene: 7. In germline, CDR1 is SGHNT, CDR2 YYREEE (reference sequence). This CDR3 has 15 residues. CDR3 region: CASSSGQGRGETQYF. The DNA for the CDR3 is TGTGCCAGCAGCTCGGGACAGGGCAGAGGAGAGACCCAGTACTTC. Filled out from reference TRBV5-4 and TRBJ2-5, the complete variable domain reads ETGVTQSPTHLIKTRGQQVTLRCSSQSGHNTVSWYQQALGQGPQFIFQYYREEENGRGNFPPRFSGLQFPNYSSELNVNALELDDSALYLCASSSGQGRGETQYFGPGTRLLVL.

This chain joins TRBV7-2 and TRBJ1-5; maybe TRBD1 (6 bases). Trimming took 1 base from V and 0 from J, leaving 7 bases between them. The germline V gene encodes CDR1 SGHTA and CDR2 FQGNSA. The CDR3 spans 15 residues. The CDR3 is CASSLEQGSNQPQHF. CDR3 coding DNA: TGTGCCAGCAGCTTAGAACAGGGTAGCAATCAGCCCCAGCATTTT.

V gene TRBV19 combines with J gene TRBJ1-5; D is possibly TRBD1 (6 bases). Germline CDR1 reads LNHDA; CDR2 reads SQIVND (reference sequence). The V gene lost 11 bases and the J gene lost 1 base, with 15 bases spanning the gap. This CDR3 is built from 14 residues. In nucleotides, the CDR3 is TGTGCCGTCGGAGGGGGGGAGAGCAATCAGCCCCAGCATTTT. Translation gives CAVGGGESNQPQHF.

As for this clonotype: At one of its ends the junction is not consistent with the germline gene, which may arise from a read error. This chain connects TRBV7-8 to TRBJ1-1; D is undetermined. Germline V CDR1 and CDR2: SGHVS, FQNEAQ. This CDR3 contains 15 residues. CDR3 loop: CASSLRGLRVTEVFF. The CDR3 DNA reads TGTGCCAGCAGCTTGCGAGGCCTACGGGTCACTGAAGTTTTCTTT.

The V call is TRBV13, the J call TRBJ2-5; TRBD2 might be the D (5 bases). CDR1 and CDR2 from the germline V gene are PRHDT and FYEKMQ (reference sequence). The CDR3 length is 12 residues. V was clipped by 8 bases and J by 4 bases, with 11 bases between them. This chain's CDR3 is CASEGISETQYF. The CDR3 nucleotides are TGTGCCAGCGAGGGCATCTCAGAGACCCAGTACTTC.

This clonotype was seen a handful of times. The chain links TRBV9 to TRBJ2-3; TRBD1 matches at 8 bases. Germline-derived CDR1 and CDR2 are SGDLS and YYNGEE. J gave up 7 bases and V 4 bases, and 11 bases lay outside the gene matches. This CDR3 spans 15 amino acids. The CDR3 DNA is TGTGCCAGCAGCACTACCGACAGGGGCCTAAATACGCAGTATTTT. Translating it yields CASSTTDRGLNTQYF.

The chain is built from TRBV12-3 or TRBV12-4 and TRBJ2-7; D unresolved. Trimming shortened V by 5 bases and J by 6 bases, and 11 bases separated the two germline ends. This CDR3 is built from 12 residues. The CDR3 region is CASSPATGEQYF. CDR3 nucleotides: TGTGCCAGCAGTCCCGCAACCGGCGAGCAGTACTTC.